A selection of T cell receptor beta chains follows, all from one sample in a study of cytomegalovirus exposure and HLA in healthy donors. TCRdb's copy holds only in-frame clones and misses some; the assay was immunoSEQ multiplex PCR. The data contain 100,000 to 150,000 clones, less than 80% of them singletons. What was sequenced was PBMCs. The receptor set was obtained from a man between 40 and 49 years old in good health and CMV-seropositive. Both conserved end residues are part of each CDR3. The order of the fields is V gene, J gene, D gene, clone size, CDR3 DNA, CDR3 protein. The D gene is left open where the match is weak. Clone size is shown for a subset of rows, as once, few, many or a class of expanded clone.

V gene: TRBV19; J gene: TRBJ1-2; D gene: -; clone size: -; CDR3 DNA: TGTGCCAGTAGTATAAAGGGAGTAGGTGGCTACACCTTC; CDR3 protein: CASSIKGVGGYTF
V gene: TRBV19; J gene: TRBJ2-3; D gene: TRBD2; clone size: -; CDR3 DNA: TGTGCCAGTAGACTAGCGGGGGCAGATACGCAGTATTTT; CDR3 protein: CASRLAGADTQYF
V gene: TRBV7-2; J gene: TRBJ2-3; D gene: -; clone size: once; CDR3 DNA: TGTGCCAGCAGCTTAGAGAGGACAGATACGCAGTATTTT; CDR3 protein: CASSLERTDTQYF
V gene: TRBV7-7; J gene: TRBJ2-2; D gene: -; clone size: few; CDR3 DNA: TGTGCTAGCAGCCCCAGAACGGGTAGGACCGGGGAGCTGTTTTTT; CDR3 protein: CASSPRTGRTGELFF
V gene: TRBV2; J gene: TRBJ2-7; D gene: TRBD1; clone size: -; CDR3 DNA: TGTGCCAGCAGTGACCCTTTGACAGGGACCTACGAGCAGTACTTC; CDR3 protein: CASSDPLTGTYEQYF
V gene: TRBV7-8; J gene: TRBJ2-2; D gene: -; clone size: once; CDR3 DNA: TGTGCCAGCAGCCAACCCGGGGGTTCAACCGGGGAGCTGTTTTTT; CDR3 protein: CASSQPGGSTGELFF
V gene: TRBV15; J gene: TRBJ1-2; D gene: -; clone size: once; CDR3 DNA: TGTGCCACCAGCCCCCCACAGGGTTACTATGGCTACACCTTC; CDR3 protein: CATSPPQGYYGYTF
V gene: TRBV27; J gene: TRBJ2-7; D gene: TRBD2; clone size: -; CDR3 DNA: TGTGCCAGCAGTTCCGGGACTAGCGGGAGTTACGAGCAGTACTTC; CDR3 protein: CASSSGTSGSYEQYF
V gene: TRBV19; J gene: TRBJ1-1; D gene: -; clone size: once; CDR3 DNA: TGTGCCAGTAGTATAAGGGTCGGGGGGCTCTCGAACACTGAAGCTTTCTTT; CDR3 protein: CASSIRVGGLSNTEAFF
V gene: TRBV9; J gene: TRBJ2-7; D gene: -; clone size: few; CDR3 DNA: TGTGCCAGCAGCCCCGCAGGGGGGTACGAGCAGTACTTC; CDR3 protein: CASSPAGGYEQYF
V gene: TRBV7-8; J gene: TRBJ2-3; D gene: TRBD2; clone size: -; CDR3 DNA: TGTGCCAGCAGCCGACTAGCGGGAACAACAGATACGCAGTATTTT; CDR3 protein: CASSRLAGTTDTQYF
V gene: TRBV5-1; J gene: TRBJ2-7; D gene: -; clone size: once; CDR3 DNA: TGCGCCAGCAGCACGGGGGACGTCCCCGGGGCCTACGAGCAGTACTTC; CDR3 protein: CASSTGDVPGAYEQYF
V gene: TRBV30; J gene: TRBJ2-5; D gene: -; clone size: -; CDR3 DNA: TGTGCCTGGAGCGCACAGGGATGGGAGCAGTACTTC; CDR3 protein: CAWSAQGWEQYF
V gene: TRBV2; J gene: TRBJ1-5; D gene: TRBD1; clone size: once; CDR3 DNA: TGTGCCAGCAGAGGACAGGGAGGGCAGCCCCAGCATTTT; CDR3 protein: CASRGQGGQPQHF
V gene: TRBV5-1; J gene: TRBJ1-6; D gene: -; clone size: -; CDR3 DNA: TGCGCCAGCAGCTTAGATGGACAGCTTAATTCACCCCTCCACTTT; CDR3 protein: CASSLDGQLNSPLHF
V gene: TRBV5-5; J gene: TRBJ2-2; D gene: -; clone size: -; CDR3 DNA: TGTGCCAGCAGCCTCACGGGAGGGGGCTCTTCCGGGGAGCTGTTTTTT; CDR3 protein: CASSLTGGGSSGELFF
V gene: TRBV5-1; J gene: TRBJ1-2; D gene: TRBD1; clone size: -; CDR3 DNA: TGCGCCAGCAGCAAACAGCAGGGGGCGCAGGGTGGCTACACCTTC; CDR3 protein: CASSKQQGAQGGYTF
V gene: TRBV19; J gene: TRBJ2-3; D gene: TRBD2; clone size: -; CDR3 DNA: TGTGCCTCAAGACTAGCGGGAGTTGTGGATACGCAGTATTTT; CDR3 protein: CASRLAGVVDTQYF
V gene: TRBV5-1; J gene: TRBJ1-5; D gene: -; clone size: -; CDR3 DNA: TGCGCCAGCAGCCTCGAGGGACTAGGTAATCAGCCCCAGCATTTT; CDR3 protein: CASSLEGLGNQPQHF
V gene: TRBV29-1; J gene: TRBJ1-2; D gene: TRBD1; clone size: -; CDR3 DNA: TGCAGCGTTGAGGTGGGGGGGACAGGGAACACCTTC; CDR3 protein: CSVEVGGTGNTF
V gene: TRBV6-5; J gene: TRBJ1-4; D gene: TRBD1; clone size: -; CDR3 DNA: TGTGCCAGCAGTTACTCAGGACAGGGTAATGAAAAACTGTTTTTT; CDR3 protein: CASSYSGQGNEKLFF
V gene: TRBV21-1; J gene: TRBJ2-3; D gene: -; clone size: -; CDR3 DNA: TGTGCCAGCAGCAAAGTTAAATATGGTGGGGGACAACAAGATACGCAGTATTTT; CDR3 protein: CASSKVKYGGGQQDTQYF
V gene: TRBV2; J gene: TRBJ2-2; D gene: -; clone size: once; CDR3 DNA: TGTGCCAGCAGTGTTTCACGGGGGCCGACTAGCCGCGCGAACACCGGGGAGCTGTTTTTT; CDR3 protein: CASSVSRGPTSRANTGELFF
V gene: TRBV7-2; J gene: TRBJ1-5; D gene: TRBD1; clone size: -; CDR3 DNA: TGTGCCAGCAGCATTAACAGGGGGCACCAGCATTTT; CDR3 protein: CASSINRGHQHF
V gene: TRBV19; J gene: TRBJ2-5; D gene: TRBD2; clone size: few; CDR3 DNA: TGTGCCAGTAGTATTTTGGGACTAGAAGAGACCCAGTACTTC; CDR3 protein: CASSILGLEETQYF
V gene: TRBV5-6; J gene: TRBJ2-5; D gene: TRBD2; clone size: few; CDR3 DNA: TGTGCCAGCAGCTTGGCGAGAAGCGGGGAGCAAGAGACCCAGTACTTC; CDR3 protein: CASSLARSGEQETQYF
V gene: TRBV28; J gene: TRBJ2-7; D gene: TRBD1; clone size: -; CDR3 DNA: TGTGCCAGCAGTCCGAGACAGGGACCCTACGAGCAGTACTTC; CDR3 protein: CASSPRQGPYEQYF
V gene: TRBV30; J gene: TRBJ2-4; D gene: TRBD2; clone size: -; CDR3 DNA: TGTGCCTGGAGTGTTGGTGGAGCGGGAGGCGGAAACATTCAGTACTTC; CDR3 protein: CAWSVGGAGGGNIQYF
V gene: TRBV29-1; J gene: TRBJ2-2; D gene: -; clone size: -; CDR3 DNA: TGCAGCGTTGAATTTGGGAGTATTACCGGGGAGCTGTTTTTT; CDR3 protein: CSVEFGSITGELFF
V gene: TRBV7-2; J gene: TRBJ2-5; D gene: -; clone size: -; CDR3 DNA: TGTGCCAGCACCGCCGCCCGTTTAAGTGCGCAAGAGACCCAGTACTTC; CDR3 protein: CASTAARLSAQETQYF
V gene: TRBV19; J gene: TRBJ2-1; D gene: TRBD2; clone size: -; CDR3 DNA: TGTGCCAGTAGTAAAGTAGCGGGAGTGGGGGCGTTCTACAATGAGCAGTTCTTC; CDR3 protein: CASSKVAGVGAFYNEQFF
V gene: TRBV30; J gene: TRBJ2-2; D gene: TRBD1; clone size: -; CDR3 DNA: TGTGCCTGTCCTACAGGGGCCGGGGAGCTGTTTTTT; CDR3 protein: CACPTGAGELFF